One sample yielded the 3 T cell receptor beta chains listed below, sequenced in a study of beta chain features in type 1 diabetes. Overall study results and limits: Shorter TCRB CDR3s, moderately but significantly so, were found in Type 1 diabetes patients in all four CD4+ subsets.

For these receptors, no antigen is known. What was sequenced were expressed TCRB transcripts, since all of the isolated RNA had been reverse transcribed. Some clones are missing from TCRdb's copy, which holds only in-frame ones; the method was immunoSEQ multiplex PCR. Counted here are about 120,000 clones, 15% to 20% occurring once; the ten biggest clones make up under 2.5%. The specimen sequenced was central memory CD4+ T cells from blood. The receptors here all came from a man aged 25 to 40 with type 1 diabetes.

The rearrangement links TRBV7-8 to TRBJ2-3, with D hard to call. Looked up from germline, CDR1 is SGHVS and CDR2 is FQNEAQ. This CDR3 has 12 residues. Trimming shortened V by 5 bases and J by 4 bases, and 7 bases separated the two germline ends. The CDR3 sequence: CASSVHADTQYF. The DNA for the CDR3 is TGTGCCAGCAGCGTACACGCAGATACGCAGTATTTT.

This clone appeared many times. CDR3 sequence: CAISAEGAEQFF. The CDR3 DNA follows: TGTGCCATCAGTGCTGAAGGAGCCGAGCAGTTCTTC. This chain uses TRBV10-3 with TRBJ2-1; D not resolved. Trimming shortened V by 4 bases and J by 10 bases, and 11 bases separated the two germline ends. This CDR3 is 12 amino acids long. CDR1 and CDR2 (germline): ENHRY, SYGVKD.

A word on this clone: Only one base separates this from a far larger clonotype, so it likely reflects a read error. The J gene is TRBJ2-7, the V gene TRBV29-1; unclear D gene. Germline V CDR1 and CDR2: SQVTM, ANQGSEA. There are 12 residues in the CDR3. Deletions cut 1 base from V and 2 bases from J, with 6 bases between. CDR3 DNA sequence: TGCAGCGTTGAAGGGCAGGCCTACGAGCAGTACTTC. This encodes CSVEGQAYEQYF.